These 5 T cell receptor beta chains were sequenced from one sample in a study of human T cells and chemical hapten exposure (dated by TCRdb to about 2021). Libraries were prepared through RACE. The data were produced on a NextSeq 500. The raw public data were reprocessed by TCRdb itself: fastp quality trimming at Q25, MiXCR clonotype calling, in-frame beta chains only. Rows matching on CDR3 protein sequence are summarized as one entry with the most common DNA and genes. The sample includes under 200,000 distinct CDR3 sequences, with about 14% observed a single time. About 1.7% of the sample is in the top ten clones. This sample's time point label indicates: patch test 1, 2 weeks after DPC sensitization. The sample's treatment or condition label, decoded: therapeutic diphenylcyclopropenone sensitization with weekly scalp DPC. Sequencing was performed on whole blood, taken in connection with sensitization to the hapten diphenylcyclopropenone (DPC). The receptors stem from a woman in her 30s with alopecia areata. Some clones in this sample may be carry-over from other donors' samples.

The chain employs TRBV6-4 and TRBJ2-2; D possibly uses TRBD1 or TRBD2 (5 bases each). With 6 bases removed from V and 0 bases from J, the gap between germline ends came to 17 bases. The germline CDR1 and CDR2 sequences are MRHNA and SNTAGT. This CDR3 region has 17 residues. The DNA of the CDR3 is TGTGCCAGCAGCCGAACCGGGGCGGGCCCGAACACCGGGGAGCTGTTTTTT. Translating gives CASSRTGAGPNTGELFF.

The J gene is TRBJ1-1, the V gene TRBV27, with 7 bases matching TRBD1. This CDR3 contains 15 residues. V was pared by 6 bases and J by 3 bases, with 10 bases of the junction left unmatched. Per the germline V gene, CDR1 is MNHEY and CDR2 is SMNVEV (reference sequence). The CDR3 spells CASSIQGPWDTEAFF. CDR3 nucleotides: TGTGCCAGCAGCATACAGGGGCCCTGGGACACTGAAGCTTTCTTT.

This clonotype has ten or more counts. The rearrangement links TRBV20-1 to TRBJ2-7, with D perhaps TRBD1 (6 bases). The CDR3 runs to 15 residues. Trimming took off 6 bases at V and 0 bases at J, with 18 bases between the two ends. Germline CDR1 and CDR2: DFQATT and SNEGSKA (reference sequence). The CDR3 nucleotides read TGCAGTGCAGGTTTACAGGGCCAAATCTCCTACGAGCAGTACTTC. This sequence encodes CSAGLQGQISYEQYF.

V and J are TRBV18 and TRBJ1-1; possible D gene TRBD1, 6 bases. V gave up 4 bases and J gave up 0 bases, with 15 bases separating them. Looked up from germline, CDR1 is KGHSH and CDR2 is LQKENI. The CDR3 covers 16 residues. This CDR3 reads CASSLGTGSMNTEAFF. CDR3 nucleotides: TGTGCCAGCTCACTAGGAACAGGGTCCATGAACACTGAAGCTTTCTTT.

The chain couples TRBV7-9 to TRBJ1-3; D gene ambiguous. Germline loops: CDR1 SEHNR, CDR2 FQNEAQ (reference sequence). V lost 3 bases to trimming and J lost 0 bases, with 6 bases between them. The CDR3 spans 14 residues. The CDR3 here is CASSLMASGNTIYF. DNA of the CDR3: TGTGCCAGCAGCTTGATGGCCTCTGGAAACACCATATATTTT.